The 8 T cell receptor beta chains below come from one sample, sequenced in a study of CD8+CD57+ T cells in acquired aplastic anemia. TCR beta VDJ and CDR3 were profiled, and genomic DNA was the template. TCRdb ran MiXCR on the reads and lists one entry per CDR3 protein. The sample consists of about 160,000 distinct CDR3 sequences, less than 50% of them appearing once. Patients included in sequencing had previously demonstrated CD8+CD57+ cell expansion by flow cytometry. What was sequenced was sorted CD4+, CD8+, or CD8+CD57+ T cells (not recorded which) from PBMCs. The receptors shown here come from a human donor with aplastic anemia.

CDR3 sequence (DNA): TGTGCCAGCAGCCCCGCCAATTCTCCGAGAACTGAAGCTTTCTTT. It is translated as CASSPANSPRTEAFF. J is TRBJ1-1 and V is TRBV7-3; unclear D gene. The CDR3 is made up of 15 amino acids. Germline V gene sequence: CDR1 SGHTA, CDR2 FQGTGA. The V end lost 5 bases, the J end lost 5 bases, and 18 bases lay between the germline ends. The variable domain in full, with the rest retrieved from reference TRBV7-3 and TRBJ1-1, is GAGVSQTPSNKVTEKGKYVELRCDPISGHTALYWYRQSLGQGPEFLIYFQGTGAADDSGLPNDRFFAVRPEGSVSTLKIQRTERGDSAVYLCASSPANSPRTEAFFGQGTRLTVV.

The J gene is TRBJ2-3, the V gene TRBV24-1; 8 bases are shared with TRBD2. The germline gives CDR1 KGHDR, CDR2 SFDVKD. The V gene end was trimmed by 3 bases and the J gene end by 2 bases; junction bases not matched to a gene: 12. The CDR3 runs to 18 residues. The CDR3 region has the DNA TGTGCCACCAGTGATACTCGCCAAGCGGGGGAATTCACAGATACGCAGTATTTT. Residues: CATSDTRQAGEFTDTQYF.

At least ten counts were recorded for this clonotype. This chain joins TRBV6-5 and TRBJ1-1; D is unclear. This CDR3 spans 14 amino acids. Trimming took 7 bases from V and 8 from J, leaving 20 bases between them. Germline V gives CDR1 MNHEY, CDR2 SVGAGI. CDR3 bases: TGTGCCAGCATTACTGATGGGAGGACCCTCGAAGCTTTCTTT. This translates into CASITDGRTLEAFF.

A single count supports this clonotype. DNA for the CDR3: TGTGCCACCAGTGCGGAGACCCAGTACTTC. Its protein is CATSAETQYF. The chain carries TRBV24-1 and TRBJ2-5, with unresolved D. From germline, CDR1 is KGHDR and CDR2 SFDVKD. The V end lost 5 bases, the J end lost 5 bases, and 2 bases lay between the germline ends. The CDR3 totals 10 residues.

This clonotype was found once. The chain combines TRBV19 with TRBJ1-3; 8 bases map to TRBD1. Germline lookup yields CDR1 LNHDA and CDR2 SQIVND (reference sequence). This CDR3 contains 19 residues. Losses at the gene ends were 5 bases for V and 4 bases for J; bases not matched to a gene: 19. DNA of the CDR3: TGTGCCAGTAGTCCCCGCGGACAGGGCTTTGTTCCAGTCGGAAACACCATATATTTT. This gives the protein CASSPRGQGFVPVGNTIYF.

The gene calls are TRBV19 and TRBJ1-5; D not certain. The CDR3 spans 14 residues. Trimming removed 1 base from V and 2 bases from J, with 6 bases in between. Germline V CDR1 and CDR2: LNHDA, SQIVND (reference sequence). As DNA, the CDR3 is TGTGCCAGTAGTATAGCCGGACGCAATCAGCCCCAGCATTTT. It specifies CASSIAGRNQPQHF. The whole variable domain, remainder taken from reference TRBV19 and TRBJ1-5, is DGGITQSPKYLFRKEGQNVTLSCEQNLNHDAMYWYRQDPGQGLRLIYYSQIVNDFQKGDIAEGYSVSREKKESFPLTVTSAQKNPTAFYLCASSIAGRNQPQHFGDGTRLSIL.

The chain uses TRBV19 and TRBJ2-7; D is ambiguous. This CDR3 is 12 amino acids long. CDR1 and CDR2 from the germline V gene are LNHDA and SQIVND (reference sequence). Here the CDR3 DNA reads TGTGCTAGAGATGCGGCAGACTACGAGCAGTACTTC. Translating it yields CARDAADYEQYF.

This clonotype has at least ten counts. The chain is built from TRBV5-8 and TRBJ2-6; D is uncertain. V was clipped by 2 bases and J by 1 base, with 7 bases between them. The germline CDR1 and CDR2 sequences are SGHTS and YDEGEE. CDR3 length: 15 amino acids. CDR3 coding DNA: TGTGCCAGCAGCTTTGGCGAGTCTGGGGCCAACGTCCTGACTTTC. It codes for CASSFGESGANVLTF.